This TCR beta chain was sequenced in a study of T-cell memory formation after mild COVID-19. Study-level results: A second wave expanding day 15 to 37 was CD4+-biased; contracting clones were balanced.

Germline V CDR1 and CDR2: SGHDN, FVKESK. This CDR3 region has 14 residues. V lost 1 base and J lost 5, with 8 bases in between. Constant-segment primers served in 5'RACE that generated TCR alpha and TCR beta cDNA libraries bearing sample barcodes and UMIs. TCRdb ran MiXCR on the 5' RACE reads and lists one entry per CDR3 protein. The data show under 300,000 distinct CDR3 sequences, with around 15% seen just once and 20% to 25% held by the top ten. This clonotype was counted between two and nine times. Its antigen is not known. The rearrangement joins TRBV14 to TRBJ2-2; a possible D gene is TRBD1 (6 bases). Material: PBMCs or a T cell subset sorted from them (not recorded which). The clonotype comes from a man aged 18 to 30 who had mild COVID-19 (a few samples of this study predate the infection). Cell type and time point are not known. The CDR3 DNA reads TGTGCCAGCAGCCAAGTGAGGGGGACCGGGGAGCTGTTTTTT. Its protein product is CASSQVRGTGELFF. The full variable domain, rest sourced from reference TRBV14 and TRBJ2-2, is EAGVTQFPSHSVIEKGQTVTLRCDPISGHDNLYWYRRVMGKEIKFLLHFVKESKQDESGMPNNRFLAERTGGTYSTLKVQPAELEDSGVYFCASSQVRGTGELFFGEGSRLTVL.